This T cell receptor beta chain was captured in a study of cytomegalovirus exposure and HLA in healthy donors. V lost 8 bases, J lost 4 bases, and 11 bases stayed unmatched. Germline-derived CDR1 and CDR2 are KGHSH and LQKENI. The CDR3 is made up of 17 amino acids. The study ran its PCR with 60 Vbeta and 13 Jbeta primers. TCRdb's copy holds only in-frame clones and misses some; the assay was immunoSEQ multiplex PCR. This table lists about 200,000 clones. Sequenced input: PBMCs. This sequence joins TRBV18 and TRBJ2-1, with TRBD2 identical over 13 bases. The clonotype was recovered from a man aged 25-40 years in good health and CMV-seronegative. The CDR3 sequence: CASPLRTSGGTYNEQFF. The DNA for the CDR3 is TGTGCCAGCCCACTTCGGACTAGCGGGGGAACTTACAATGAGCAGTTCTTC.